This T cell receptor beta chain was identified in a study of blood T cell repertoires in COVID-19. Study context: T cells, B-cell-depleted T cells, or PBMCs supplied cDNA or gDNA.

The germline V gene encodes CDR1 LGHDT and CDR2 YNNKEL (reference sequence). This CDR3 has 16 amino acids. V shed 0 bases and J 2 bases; nucleotides not matched to a gene: 6. In the study's own analysis: Amplification of reference gene primers was used by the study to estimate nucleated cell counts. Generated by immunoSEQ multiplex PCR, the TCRdb table keeps only in-frame clones and is missing some. For V, J and clone size, that table is used; D and trimming come from the DNA. The sample holds 250,000 or so clones, approximately 83% seen once. The material sequenced was PBMCs or T cells enriched from blood (not recorded which). The J gene is TRBJ2-7, the V gene TRBV3-1 (or the pseudogene TRBV3-2), with TRBD1 matching 8 bases. This TCR was recovered from a woman between 50 and 59 years old who had recovered from COVID-19. The CDR3 DNA reads as TGTGCCAGCAGCCAAGATCTGGGGACAGGAGCCTACGAGCAGTACTTC. Residues: CASSQDLGTGAYEQYF.